This T cell receptor beta chain was sequenced during a study of T cells after yellow fever vaccination. For the study at large: Those fractions that held only low numbers of cells were prepared using the SMART-Seq v4 Ultra Low Input RNA kit. Whole-study findings and limits: Few clonotypes appeared in both CD4 and CD8 compartments. FACS-sorted repertoires might harbor abundant contaminating clonotypes from the bulk population. The secondary response peaked faster, at day 5 versus 15, but was weaker.

Germline V gene lookup returns CDR1 SGHRS and CDR2 YFSETQ. The CDR3 is 16 residues long. Trimming stripped 1 base from V and 7 bases from J, with 17 bases between. A note on this clonotype: The antigen remains undetermined.

One entry per CDR3 protein, called by TCRdb with MiXCR from the 5' RACE reads. The sample contains 400,000 to 450,000 distinct CDR3 sequences, approximately 19% of which appear only once. This rearrangement joins TRBV5-1 to TRBJ2-2; perhaps D is TRBD1 or TRBD2 (5 bases each). The receptor's source is a man between 18 and 29 years old who received the YFV17D yellow fever vaccine. Material: PBMCs, obtained before the yellow fever booster vaccination. The CDR3: CASSLRGRERVGELFF. DNA of the CDR3: TGCGCCAGCAGCTTGCGCGGCAGGGAGAGGGTCGGGGAGCTGTTTTTT.